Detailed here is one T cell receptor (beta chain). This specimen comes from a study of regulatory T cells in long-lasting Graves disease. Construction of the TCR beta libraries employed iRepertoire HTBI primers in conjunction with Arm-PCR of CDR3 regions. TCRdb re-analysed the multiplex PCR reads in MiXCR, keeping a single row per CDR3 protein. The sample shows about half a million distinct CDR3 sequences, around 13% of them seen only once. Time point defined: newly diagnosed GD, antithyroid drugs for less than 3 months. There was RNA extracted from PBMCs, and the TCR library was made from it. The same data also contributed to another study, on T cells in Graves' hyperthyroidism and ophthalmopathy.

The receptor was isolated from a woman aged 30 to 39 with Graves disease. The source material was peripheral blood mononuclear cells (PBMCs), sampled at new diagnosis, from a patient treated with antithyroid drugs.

CDR3 nucleotides: TGTGCCAGCAGCTTAGAATCCGGGGGAACCGGGGAGCTGTTTTTT. Its protein product is CASSLESGGTGELFF. The chain joins TRBV7-2 to TRBJ2-2; D might be TRBD2 (6 bases). Germline CDR1 reads SGHTA; CDR2 reads FQGNSA. This CDR3 is built from 15 residues. Trimming took off 1 base at V and 5 bases at J, with 11 bases between the two ends.